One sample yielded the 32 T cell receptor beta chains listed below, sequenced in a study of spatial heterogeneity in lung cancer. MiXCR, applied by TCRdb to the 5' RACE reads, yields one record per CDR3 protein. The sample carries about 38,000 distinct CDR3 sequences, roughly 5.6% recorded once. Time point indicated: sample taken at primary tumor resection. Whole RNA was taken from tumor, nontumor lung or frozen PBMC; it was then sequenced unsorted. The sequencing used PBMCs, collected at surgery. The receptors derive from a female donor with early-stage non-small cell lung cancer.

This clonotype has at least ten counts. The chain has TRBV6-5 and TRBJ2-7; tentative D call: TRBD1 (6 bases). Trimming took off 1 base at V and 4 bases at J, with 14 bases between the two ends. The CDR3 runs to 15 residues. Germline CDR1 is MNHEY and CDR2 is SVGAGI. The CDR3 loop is CASSYFPLDSYEQYF. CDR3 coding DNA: TGTGCCAGCAGTTACTTCCCTTTGGACAGTTACGAGCAGTACTTC.

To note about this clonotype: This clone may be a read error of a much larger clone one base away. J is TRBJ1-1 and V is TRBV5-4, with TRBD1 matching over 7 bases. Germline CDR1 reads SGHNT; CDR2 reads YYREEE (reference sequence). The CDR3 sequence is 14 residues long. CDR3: CVSSWKGANTEAFF. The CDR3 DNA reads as TGTGTCAGCAGCTGGAAGGGGGCGAACACTGAAGCTTTCTTT.

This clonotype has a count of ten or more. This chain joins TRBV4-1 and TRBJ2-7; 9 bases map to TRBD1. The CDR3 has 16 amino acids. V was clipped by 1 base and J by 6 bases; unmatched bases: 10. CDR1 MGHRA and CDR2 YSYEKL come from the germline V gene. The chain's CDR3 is CASSQGGRDRAFEQYF. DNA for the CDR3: TGCGCCAGCAGCCAAGGGGGCCGGGACAGGGCGTTCGAGCAGTACTTC.

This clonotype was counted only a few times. The CDR3 DNA reads as TGCAGTGCCCTTCCGGCAACTAATGAAAAACTGTTTTTT. Translation: CSALPATNEKLFF. The genes are TRBV20-1 and TRBJ1-4; D unclear. The germline V gene has CDR1 DFQATT and CDR2 SNEGSKA (reference sequence). The CDR3 runs 13 residues. Trimming pared 6 bases from V and 0 bases from J, leaving 8 bases between.

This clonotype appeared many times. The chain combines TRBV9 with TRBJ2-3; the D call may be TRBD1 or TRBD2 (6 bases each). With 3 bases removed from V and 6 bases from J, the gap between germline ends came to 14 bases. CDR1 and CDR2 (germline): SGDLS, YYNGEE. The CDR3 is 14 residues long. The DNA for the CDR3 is TGTGCCAGCAGCGAGAGGGGGGTCAGGGATACGCAGTATTTT. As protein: CASSERGVRDTQYF.

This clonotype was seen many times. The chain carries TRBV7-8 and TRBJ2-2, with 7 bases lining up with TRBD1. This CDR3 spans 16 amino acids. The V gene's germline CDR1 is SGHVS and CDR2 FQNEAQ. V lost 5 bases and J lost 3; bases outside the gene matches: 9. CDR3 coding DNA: TGTGCCAGCAGCCACAGACAGGGTCTGTACACCGGGGAGCTGTTTTTT. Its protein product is CASSHRQGLYTGELFF.

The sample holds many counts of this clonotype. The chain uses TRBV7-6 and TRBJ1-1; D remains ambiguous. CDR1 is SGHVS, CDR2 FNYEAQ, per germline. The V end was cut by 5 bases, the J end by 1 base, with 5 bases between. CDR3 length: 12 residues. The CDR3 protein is CASSAGNTEAFF. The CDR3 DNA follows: TGTGCCAGCAGCGCAGGGAACACTGAAGCTTTCTTT.

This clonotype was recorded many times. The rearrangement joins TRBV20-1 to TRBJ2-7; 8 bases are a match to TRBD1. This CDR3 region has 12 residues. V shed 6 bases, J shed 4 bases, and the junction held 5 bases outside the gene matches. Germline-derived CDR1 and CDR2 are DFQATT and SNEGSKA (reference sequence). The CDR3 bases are TGCAGTGCAACCGGGACAGGATACGAGCAGTACTTC. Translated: CSATGTGYEQYF.

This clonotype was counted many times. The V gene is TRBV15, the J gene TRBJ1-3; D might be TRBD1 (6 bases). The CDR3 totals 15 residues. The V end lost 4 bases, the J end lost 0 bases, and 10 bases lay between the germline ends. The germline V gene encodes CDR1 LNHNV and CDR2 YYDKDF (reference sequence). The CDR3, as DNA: TGTGCCACCAGCACAGGGGCAAACTCTGGAAACACCATATATTTT. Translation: CATSTGANSGNTIYF.

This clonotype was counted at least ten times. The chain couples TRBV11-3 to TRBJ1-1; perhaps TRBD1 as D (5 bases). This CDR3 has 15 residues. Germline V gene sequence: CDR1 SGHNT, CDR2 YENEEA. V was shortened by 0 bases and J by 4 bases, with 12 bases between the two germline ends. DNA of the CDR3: TGTGCCAGCAGCTTAGATCCCGTTCAGGGCACTGAAGCTTTCTTT. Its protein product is CASSLDPVQGTEAFF.

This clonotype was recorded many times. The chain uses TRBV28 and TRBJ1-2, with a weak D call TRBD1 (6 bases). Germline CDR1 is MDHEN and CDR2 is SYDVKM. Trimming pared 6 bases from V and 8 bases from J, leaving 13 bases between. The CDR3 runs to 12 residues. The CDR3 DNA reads TGTGCCAGCAGGATTTCAGGGGCCGGCTACACCTTC. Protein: CASRISGAGYTF.

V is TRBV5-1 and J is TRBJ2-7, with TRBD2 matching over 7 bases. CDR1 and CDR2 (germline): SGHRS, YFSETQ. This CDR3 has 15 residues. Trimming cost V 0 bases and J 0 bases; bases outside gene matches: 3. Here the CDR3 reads CASSLGAGVSYEQYF. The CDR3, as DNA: TGCGCCAGCAGCTTGGGTGCGGGGGTCTCCTACGAGCAGTACTTC.

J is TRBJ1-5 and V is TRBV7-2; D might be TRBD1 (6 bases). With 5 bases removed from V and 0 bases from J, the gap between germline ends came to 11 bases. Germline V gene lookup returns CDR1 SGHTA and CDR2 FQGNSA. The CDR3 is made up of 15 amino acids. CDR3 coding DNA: TGTGCCAGCAGCACGGGACAATTTAGCAATCAGCCCCAGCATTTT. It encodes CASSTGQFSNQPQHF.

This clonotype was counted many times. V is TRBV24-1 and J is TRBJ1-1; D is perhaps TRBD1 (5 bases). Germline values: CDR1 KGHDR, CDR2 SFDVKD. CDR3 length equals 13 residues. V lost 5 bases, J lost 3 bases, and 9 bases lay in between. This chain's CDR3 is CATSGGVDTEAFF. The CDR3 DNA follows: TGTGCCACCAGTGGGGGGGTTGACACTGAAGCTTTCTTT.

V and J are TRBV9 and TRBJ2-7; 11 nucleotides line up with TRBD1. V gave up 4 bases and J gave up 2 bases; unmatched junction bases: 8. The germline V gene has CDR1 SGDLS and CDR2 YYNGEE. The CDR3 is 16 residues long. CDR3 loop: CASSPRPGQGAYEQYF. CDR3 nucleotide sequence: TGTGCCAGCAGCCCACGACCGGGACAGGGGGCCTACGAGCAGTACTTC.

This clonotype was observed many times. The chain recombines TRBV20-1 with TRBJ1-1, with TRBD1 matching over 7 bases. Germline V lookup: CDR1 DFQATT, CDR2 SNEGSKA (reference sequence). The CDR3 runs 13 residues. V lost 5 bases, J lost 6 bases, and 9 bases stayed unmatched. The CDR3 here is CSAETGKASEAFF. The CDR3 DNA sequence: TGCAGTGCTGAGACAGGGAAAGCGTCTGAAGCTTTCTTT.

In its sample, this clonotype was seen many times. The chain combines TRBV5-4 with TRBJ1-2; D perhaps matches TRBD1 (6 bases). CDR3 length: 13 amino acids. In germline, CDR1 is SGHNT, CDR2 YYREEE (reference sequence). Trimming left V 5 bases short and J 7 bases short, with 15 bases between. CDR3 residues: CASRVGQTPGYTF. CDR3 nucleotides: TGTGCCAGCAGGGTAGGACAGACCCCTGGCTACACCTTC.

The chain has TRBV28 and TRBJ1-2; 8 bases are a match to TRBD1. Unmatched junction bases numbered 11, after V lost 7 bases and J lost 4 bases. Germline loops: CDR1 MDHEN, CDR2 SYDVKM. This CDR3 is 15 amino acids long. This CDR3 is CASTLYRGQGYGYTF. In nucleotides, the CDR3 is TGTGCCAGCACCCTTTATAGAGGACAGGGCTATGGCTACACCTTC.

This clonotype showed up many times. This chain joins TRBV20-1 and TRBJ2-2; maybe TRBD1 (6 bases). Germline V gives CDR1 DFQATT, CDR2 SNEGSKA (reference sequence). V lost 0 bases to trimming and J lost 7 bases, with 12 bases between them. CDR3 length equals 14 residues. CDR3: CSARDQQGGGELFF. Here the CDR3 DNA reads TGCAGTGCTAGAGACCAACAGGGCGGCGGGGAGCTGTTTTTT.

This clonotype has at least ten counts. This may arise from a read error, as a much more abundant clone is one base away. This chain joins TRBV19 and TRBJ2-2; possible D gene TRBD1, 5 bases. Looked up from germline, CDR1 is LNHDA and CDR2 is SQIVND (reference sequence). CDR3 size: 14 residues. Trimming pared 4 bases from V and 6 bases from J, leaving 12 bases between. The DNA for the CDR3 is TGTGCCAGTAGTACCTCAAGGGGCCCCGGGGAGCTGTTTTTT. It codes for CASSTSRGPGELFF.

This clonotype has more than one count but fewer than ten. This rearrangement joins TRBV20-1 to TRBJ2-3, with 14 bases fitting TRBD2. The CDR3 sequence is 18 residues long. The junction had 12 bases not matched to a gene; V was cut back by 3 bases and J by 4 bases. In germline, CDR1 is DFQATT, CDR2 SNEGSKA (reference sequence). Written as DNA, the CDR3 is TGCAGTGCTAGGACTAGCGGGGGGGCCAATATGTTCGCAGATACGCAGTATTTT. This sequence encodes CSARTSGGANMFADTQYF.

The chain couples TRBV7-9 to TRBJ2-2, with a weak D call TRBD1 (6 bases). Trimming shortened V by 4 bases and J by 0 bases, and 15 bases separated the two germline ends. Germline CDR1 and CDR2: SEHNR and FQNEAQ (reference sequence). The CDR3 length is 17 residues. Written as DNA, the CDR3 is TGTGCCAGCAGCTACCACGAGACAGGAACGAACACCGGGGAGCTGTTTTTT. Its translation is CASSYHETGTNTGELFF.

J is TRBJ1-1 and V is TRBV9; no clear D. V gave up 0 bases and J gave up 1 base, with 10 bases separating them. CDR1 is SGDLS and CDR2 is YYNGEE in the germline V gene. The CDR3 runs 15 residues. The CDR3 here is CASSVGLGPNTEAFF. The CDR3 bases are TGTGCCAGCAGCGTAGGGCTAGGGCCGAACACTGAAGCTTTCTTT.

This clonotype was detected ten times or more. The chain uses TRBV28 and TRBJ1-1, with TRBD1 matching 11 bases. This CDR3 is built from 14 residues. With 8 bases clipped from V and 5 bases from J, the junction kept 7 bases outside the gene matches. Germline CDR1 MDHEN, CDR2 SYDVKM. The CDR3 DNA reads TGTGCCAGCCCGGGACAGGGGGAGGGGACTGAAGCTTTCTTT. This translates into CASPGQGEGTEAFF.

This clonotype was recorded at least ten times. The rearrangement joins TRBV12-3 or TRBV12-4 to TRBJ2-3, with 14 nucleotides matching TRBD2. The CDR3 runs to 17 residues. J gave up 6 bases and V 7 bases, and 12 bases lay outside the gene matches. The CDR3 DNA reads TGTGCCAGCACTTCCACCCGACTAGCGGGGGGGAGGGATACGCAGTATTTT. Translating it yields CASTSTRLAGGRDTQYF.

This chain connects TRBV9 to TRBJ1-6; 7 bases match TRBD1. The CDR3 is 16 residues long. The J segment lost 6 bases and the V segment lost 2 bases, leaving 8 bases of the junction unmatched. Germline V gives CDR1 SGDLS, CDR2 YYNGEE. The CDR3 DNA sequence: TGTGCCAGCAGCGTCCTGGACAGGTCGGCTAATTCACCCCTCCACTTT. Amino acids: CASSVLDRSANSPLHF.

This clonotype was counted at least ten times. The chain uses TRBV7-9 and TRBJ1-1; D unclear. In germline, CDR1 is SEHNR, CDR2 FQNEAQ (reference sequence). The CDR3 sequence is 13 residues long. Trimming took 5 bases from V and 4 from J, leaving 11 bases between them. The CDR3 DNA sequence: TGTGCCAGCAGCACCGGGGATGGCACTGAAGCTTTCTTT. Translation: CASSTGDGTEAFF.

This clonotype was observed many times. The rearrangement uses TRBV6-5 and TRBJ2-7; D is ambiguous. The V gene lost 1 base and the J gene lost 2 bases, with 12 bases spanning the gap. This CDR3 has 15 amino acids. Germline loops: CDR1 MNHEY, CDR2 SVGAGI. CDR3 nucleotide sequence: TGTGCCAGCAGTTACTTTCCAGGTAAAGCCTACGAGCAGTACTTC. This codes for CASSYFPGKAYEQYF.

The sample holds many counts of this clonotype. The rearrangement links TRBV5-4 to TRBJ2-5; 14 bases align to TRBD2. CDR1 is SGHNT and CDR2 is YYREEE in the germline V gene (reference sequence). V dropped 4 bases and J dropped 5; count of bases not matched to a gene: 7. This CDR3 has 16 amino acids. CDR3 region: CASSPGLAGARETQYF. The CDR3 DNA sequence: TGTGCCAGCAGCCCGGGACTAGCGGGGGCCAGGGAGACCCAGTACTTC.

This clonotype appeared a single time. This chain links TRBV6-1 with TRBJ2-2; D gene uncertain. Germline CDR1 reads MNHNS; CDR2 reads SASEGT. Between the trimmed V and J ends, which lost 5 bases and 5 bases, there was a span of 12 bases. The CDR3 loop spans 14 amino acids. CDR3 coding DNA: TGTGCCAGCAGTTTGGTCCAAGCAACCGGGGAGCTGTTTTTT. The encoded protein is CASSLVQATGELFF.

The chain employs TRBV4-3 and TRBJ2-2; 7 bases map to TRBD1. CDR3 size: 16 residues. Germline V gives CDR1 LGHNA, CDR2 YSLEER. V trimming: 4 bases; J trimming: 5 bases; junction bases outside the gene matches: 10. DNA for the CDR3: TGCGCCAGCAGCCCAGACCCGGCCAGGGGGACCGGGGAGCTGTTTTTT. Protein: CASSPDPARGTGELFF.

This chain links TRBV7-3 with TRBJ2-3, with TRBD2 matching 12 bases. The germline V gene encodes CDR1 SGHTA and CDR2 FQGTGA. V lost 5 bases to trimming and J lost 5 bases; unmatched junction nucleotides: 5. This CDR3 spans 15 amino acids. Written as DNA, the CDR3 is TGTGCCAGCAGCCCGCCGGGACTAGCGGGAGATACGCAGTATTTT. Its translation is CASSPPGLAGDTQYF. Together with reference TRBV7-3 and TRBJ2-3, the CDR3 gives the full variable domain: GAGVSQTPSNKVTEKGKYVELRCDPISGHTALYWYRQSLGQGPEFLIYFQGTGAADDSGLPNDRFFAVRPEGSVSTLKIQRTERGDSAVYLCASSPPGLAGDTQYFGPGTRLTVL.